The clone carrying this T cell receptor (beta chain) was observed a handful of times. What it binds is unknown. This entry comes from a study of T cell clonotyping in hematopoietic cell transplantation. Regarding the study as a whole: Recipient TCR diversity dropped after transplant; expanded clonotypes rose from day 30 to 180.

Libraries were prepared by immunoSEQ multiplex PCR; TCRdb keeps only in-frame clonotypes and omits some of them. The data contain more than 55,000 clones, 94% of them seen just once; the ten biggest clones take up 1.5% to 2%. V dropped 0 bases and J dropped 0 bases, with 6 bases sitting between them. CDR1 LGHNA and CDR2 YNFKEQ come from the germline V gene. This CDR3 has 16 residues. V is TRBV4-2 and J is TRBJ2-6; D tentatively reads TRBD1 or TRBD2 (5 bases each). The receptor was isolated from a man over 45 in good health. Some clones in this sample may be carry-over from other donors' samples. Material: peripheral blood mononuclear cells. Here the CDR3 DNA reads TGTGCCAGCAGCCAAGAGAGGGGCTCTGGGGCCAACGTCCTGACTTTC. Protein product: CASSQERGSGANVLTF.